The entry below gives a single TCR beta chain sequence along with its context. Its target is not known. This specimen belongs to a study of brain T cells in children with intractable seizures. Study outcomes and limitations: Pre- and post-surgery blood differed in depth, so pre-surgery absences may be undersampling.

This CDR3 is built from 15 residues. V lost 2 bases and J lost 4, with 13 bases in between. The germline CDR1 and CDR2 sequences are SGHTA and FQGNSA. The protocol was immunoSEQ multiplex PCR, while the TCRdb copy is restricted to in-frame clones and leaves out a portion. Of about 76,000 clones listed, 85% to 95% are singletons. The sequenced sample was peripheral blood, obtained at surgery. This clonotype was obtained from a boy under three years old with tuberous sclerosis and intractable seizures. The V gene is TRBV7-2, the J gene TRBJ2-3; D remains unclear. The CDR3 loop reads CASSLRLGGADTQYF. Written as DNA, the CDR3 is TGTGCCAGCAGCTTAAGGCTAGGCGGCGCAGATACGCAGTATTTT.